A selection of T cell receptor beta chains follows, all from one sample in a study of cytomegalovirus exposure and HLA in healthy donors. Repertoires were generated with immunoSEQ multiplex PCR, while TCRdb's copy carries only in-frame clones and drops some. The sample has roughly 68,000 clones; around four fifths are singletons. The sequencing input was PBMCs. These receptors originate from a male donor in good health and CMV-seropositive. Both conserved end residues are part of each CDR3. D genes are given only for firm matches. Clone size appears in some rows only: once, few, many, or a class for an expanded clone.

TRBV9,NA,TRBJ1-2,16,TRBD1,CASSVAWTGETYGYTF,TGTGCCAGCAGCGTAGCCTGGACAGGGGAGACCTATGGCTACACCTTC
TRBV18,NA,TRBJ1-1,15,TRBD1,CASSPPQGMNTEAFF,TGTGCCAGCTCACCACCACAGGGGATGAACACTGAAGCTTTCTTT
TRBV11-2,NA,TRBJ1-2,14,NA,CASSPIAGTDGYTF,TGTGCCAGCAGTCCCATCGCGGGTACGGATGGCTACACCTTC
TRBV6-6,NA,TRBJ2-7,12,NA,CASSRGSYEQYF,TGTGCCAGCAGTCGGGGCTCCTACGAGCAGTACTTC
TRBV4-1,few,TRBJ1-4,16,TRBD1,CASSRTGGTTNEKLFF,TGCGCCAGCAGCCGGACAGGGGGCACAACTAATGAAAAACTGTTTTTT
TRBV5-1,NA,TRBJ2-1,12,NA,CASSLSYNEQFF,TGCGCCAGCAGTCTCTCCTACAATGAGCAGTTCTTC
TRBV5-1,NA,TRBJ1-2,14,NA,CASRSTQDQGRYTF,TGCGCCAGCAGATCGACGCAGGATCAGGGCCGCTACACCTTC
TRBV19,NA,TRBJ2-7,16,TRBD1,CASSPTGTGSPIEQYF,TGTGCCAGTAGTCCAACCGGGACAGGGTCCCCTATCGAGCAGTACTTC
TRBV7-3,few,TRBJ2-5,18,TRBD1,CASSLTGRTGGNQETQYF,TGTGCCAGCAGCTTAACTGGGCGGACAGGGGGTAACCAAGAGACCCAGTACTTC
TRBV9,NA,TRBJ1-2,14,TRBD1,CASSVTGANYGYTF,TGTGCCAGCAGCGTAACAGGGGCCAACTATGGCTACACCTTC
TRBV4-1,NA,TRBJ2-1,17,TRBD2,CASSQPPAGDLNNEQFF,TGCGCCAGCAGCCAACCTCCAGCGGGGGACCTCAACAATGAGCAGTTCTTC
TRBV6-5,NA,TRBJ1-1,12,TRBD1,CASSYDRAEAFF,TGTGCCAGCAGTTACGACAGGGCTGAAGCTTTCTTT
TRBV5-1,NA,TRBJ2-4,15,TRBD2,CASSLTGTSQNIQYF,TGCGCCAGCAGCTTAACCGGGACTAGCCAAAACATTCAGTACTTC
TRBV7-8,NA,TRBJ1-2,15,NA,CASSLASGRGYGYTF,TGTGCCAGCAGCTTAGCATCGGGCAGGGGCTATGGCTACACCTTC